This TCR beta chain was obtained from a study of blood T cell repertoires in COVID-19. Unmatched junction bases numbered 3, after V lost 7 bases and J lost 0 bases. This CDR3 spans 14 amino acids. The germline V gene has CDR1 LNHDA and CDR2 SQIVND (reference sequence). The study assigned cohorts using participant-reported clinical history. Per the authors' pipeline: Quantification of nucleated cells was approximated via reference gene primer amplification. Profiling relied on immunoSEQ multiplex PCR, and the TCRdb table lists in-frame clones only, not all of them. The DNA gave D and trimming, while V, J and clone size come from that table. Of a few hundred thousand clones in the sample, over 75% are singletons; the top ten hold about 10%.

This TCR came from a woman aged 18-29 years who had recovered from COVID-19. The chain has TRBV19 and TRBJ1-2, with TRBD1 identical over 9 bases. Sequencing was performed on PBMCs or T cells enriched from blood (not recorded which). CDR3 in amino acids: CASMGDRANYGYTF. Here the CDR3 DNA reads TGTGCCAGTATGGGGGACAGGGCTAACTATGGCTACACCTTC.